This T cell receptor beta chain derives from a study of neurological immune-mediated disorders. Every sequencing run returned over 170 million TCR-beta sequences, which were derived from 15-18 subjects. In TCRdb, the 5' RACE reads were re-called with MiXCR into one record per CDR3 protein. The top ten hold 6.6% of the sample, which has 35,000 or so distinct CDR3 sequences, around a tenth seen once. The unsorted libraries originated from 2 million PBMCs that had been stored at -80 C. CDR1 and CDR2 (germline): SGDLS, YYNGEE. The junction had 7 bases not matched to a gene; V was cut back by 4 bases and J by 0 bases. The CDR3 spans 16 residues. This clonotype showed up many times.

The V and J genes are TRBV9 and TRBJ1-3, with 7 bases fitting TRBD1. The sequencing input was PBMCs. The receptor's source is a woman aged 25 to 39 with HTLV-1-associated myelopathy (HAM/TSP). CDR3 nucleotides: TGTGCCAGCAGCCCCTGGGACAGCAACTCTGGAAACACCATATATTTT. Amino acids: CASSPWDSNSGNTIYF.